The source of this TCR beta chain is a study of T cell responses to AZD1222 COVID-19 vaccine. Per germline, CDR1 SNHLY and CDR2 FYNNEI. This CDR3 region has 14 residues. V dropped 2 bases and J dropped 8 bases, with 15 bases sitting between them. Sequencing used immunoSEQ multiplex PCR; TCRdb keeps in-frame clones, though not all of them. Among roughly 150,000 clones listed, 85% to 95% were seen once. This chain joins TRBV2 and TRBJ1-2; D call uncertain. This receptor was identified in an adult who received the AZD1222 COVID-19 vaccine. This specimen was peripheral blood, taken 28 days after the second AZD1222 dose. As DNA, the CDR3 is TGTGCCAGCAGTGAAATTTCTCCAAACGACGGCTACACCTTC. Amino acid sequence: CASSEISPNDGYTF.